This TCR beta chain was observed in a study of CD8+ T cells in alopecia areata (dated by TCRdb to between 2017 and 2018). Regarding the research as a whole: In both human patients and the C3H/HeJ mouse model, the study applied high-throughput TCRbeta sequencing to look at T cell clonal expansion in alopecia areata. Human TCRbeta sequencing covered scalp tissue and sorted CD4+ and CD8+ peripheral blood T cells from patchy and totalis/universalis alopecia areata patients and healthy controls. Scalp clonality was compared among normal scalp (n=4), patchy alopecia areata scalp (n=8), and alopecia totalis/universalis scalp (n=8). RNA was obtained with the PAXgene miRNA kit for fixed scalp, the miRNeasy kit for PBMCs, and the RNeasy kit for mouse skin. immunoSEQ multiplex PCR using 35 Vbeta forward primers and 13 Jbeta reverse primers was used to amplify TCRbeta CDR3 regions.

Peripheral blood and lesional scalp punch biopsies were obtained from patients with alopecia areata. PBMCs were isolated by density centrifugation and stained for CD3, CD4 and CD8, after which CD4+ and CD8+ T cells were sorted on a FACSAria. Alopecia areata patients who were not treated were recruited through a multicenter biomarker study. In 4 to 6 patients from the biomarker study, blood CD8+ T cells were sorted further into NKG2D-low and NKG2D-high fractions. The research as a whole found: Compared with normal scalp, lesional scalp had higher clonality and more expanded CD8+ clones, particularly in alopecia totalis/universalis, a pattern that suggests antigenic drive. Unlike mouse skin, where gammadelta T cells dominate, normal human skin contains resident alphabeta T cells that get sequenced too, which complicates analysis of the scalp TCR repertoire. Shared TCR sequences between patients were less evident than in mice, which may be partly attributable to HLA diversity in the patient population.

The germline V and J ends show losses of 2 bases and 0 bases respectively, and no gene match explains 7 bases of the junction. For CDR1 and CDR2, the germline V gene (reference sequence) lists MNHEY and SMNVEV. Inclusive of the bounding cysteine and phenylalanine, the CDR3 is 18 residues long. The DNA shown is the 54-base CDR3, in frame from base 1. Receptors were amplified or captured by the immunoSEQ multiplex PCR assay. For TCR sequencing, RNA was extracted from every sample and reverse transcribed into cDNA to serve as template. First-strand cDNA was synthesized with SuperScript III using a 2:1 mix of oligo-dT and random hexamers. A synthetic immune receptor repertoire was used to measure amplification bias, and any remaining bias was corrected computationally. In the source study's methods: Raw reads were preprocessed to remove errors, and CDR3 was defined according to IMGT conventions as the region from the conserved cysteine to phenylalanine. Clonality was computed by normalizing Shannon entropy by log2 of the number of productive unique TCRs and subtracting the result from 1. Whether each scalp clone was CD4 or CD8 was inferred by checking scalp TCRbeta sequences against the CD4 and CD8 repertoires from sorted blood. TCRdb stores this immuneACCESS table with in-frame sequences only. Part of the clones is absent; in the studies checked, under half of the shortfall reflects unresolved V genes, and no reason is known for the rest. The V and J calls and clone size come from that table; D and trimming were worked out from the DNA. The sample table shows 100,000 to 120,000 clones, and approximately 61% are seen once. Roughly 25% of the sample goes to the ten largest clones.

This clone was seen a few times. Its antigen is not yet known. Per-base qualities were not stored, and no clone one base away is much larger. The clonotype was recovered from a human donor with alopecia areata. Sample: NKG2D-low CD8+ T cells sorted from blood. Read against the paper, the sample's cell subset or site label means: sorted CD8+ NKG2D-low blood T cells. The rearrangement combines TRBV27 with TRBJ2-6; TRBD1 fits 7 bases in the junction. In nucleotide form, the sequence is TGTGCCAGCAGTTTAAGAAAGGGACAGATCTCTGGGGCCAACGTCCTGACTTTC. It specifies CASSLRKGQISGANVLTF.